Listed below are T cell receptor beta chains from one sample, sequenced in a study of T cell responses to AZD1222 COVID-19 vaccine. Produced via immunoSEQ multiplex PCR; TCRdb's table is partial and in-frame only. The sample comprises 120,000 or so clones, around 87% of which are singletons, and about 9.4% rests with the top ten. Specimen: peripheral blood, collected on day 0 of AZD1222 vaccination. Receptor source: an adult in good health. The CDR3 runs from the conserved cysteine through the conserved F or W. The D gene is left open where the match is weak. Size is stated for part of the rows, as once, few or many counts, or as a class when the clone is expanded.

TRBV12-3/TRBV12-4	TRBJ2-7	.	.	CASSSSTVYEQYF	TGTGCCAGCAGTTCCTCAACAGTCTACGAGCAGTACTTC
TRBV28	TRBJ2-7	.	TRBD1	CASRGTVYEQYF	TGTGCCAGCAGGGGGACAGTCTACGAGCAGTACTTC
TRBV24-1	TRBJ2-3	.	.	CATSVAGDTQYF	TGTGCCACCAGTGTGGCGGGAGATACGCAGTATTTT
TRBV7-9	TRBJ2-2	.	.	CASSTEGAGELFF	TGTGCCAGCAGCACCGAGGGGGCCGGGGAGCTGTTTTTT
TRBV6-5	TRBJ2-7	.	.	CASSYSKGRENYEQYF	TGTGCCAGCAGTTACTCCAAGGGGCGCGAGAACTACGAGCAGTACTTC
TRBV6-5	TRBJ2-7	few	.	CASSSAGRAEQYF	TGTGCCAGCAGTTCTGCCGGACGGGCCGAGCAGTACTTC
TRBV30	TRBJ1-3	.	TRBD1	CSLFKPGQRFGNTIYF	TGTTCCCTCTTCAAGCCGGGACAGAGGTTTGGAAACACCATATATTTT
TRBV5-1	TRBJ2-1	.	.	CASSSRTDSYNEQFF	TGCGCCAGCAGCTCCCGGACAGACTCCTACAATGAGCAGTTCTTC
TRBV18	TRBJ1-1	.	.	CASSPPEGVYTEAFF	TGTGCCAGCTCACCACCGGAGGGCGTGTACACTGAAGCTTTCTTT
TRBV10-1	TRBJ2-3	.	TRBD2	CASSEALAGVKTDTQYF	TGCGCCAGCAGTGAGGCTCTAGCGGGAGTTAAGACAGATACGCAGTATTTT
TRBV6-2/TRBV6-3	TRBJ2-1	.	TRBD1	CASSRQGAGYNEQFF	TGTGCCAGCAGCCGACAGGGGGCTGGCTACAATGAGCAGTTCTTC
TRBV7-2	TRBJ2-3	.	.	CASSLGGTDTQYF	TGTGCCAGCAGCTTAGGGGGCACAGATACGCAGTATTTT
TRBV7-9	TRBJ2-1	.	TRBD1	CASSLRQGSYNEQFF	TGTGCCAGCAGCTTAAGACAGGGGTCCTACAATGAGCAGTTCTTC
TRBV7-2	TRBJ2-7	.	.	CASSSRVGEQYF	TGTGCCAGCAGCTCGCGGGTCGGCGAGCAGTACTTC
TRBV7-2	TRBJ2-7	.	.	CASSSIGTYSYEQYF	TGTGCCAGCAGCTCAATTGGGACCTACTCCTACGAGCAGTACTTC
TRBV19	TRBJ1-2	.	TRBD1	CAIGDLGQEDYGYTF	TGTGCCATTGGGGACCTAGGACAGGAGGACTATGGCTACACCTTC
TRBV11-2	TRBJ1-1	.	.	CASSSTGNTEAFF	TGTGCCAGCAGCTCCACGGGAAACACTGAAGCTTTCTTT
TRBV3-1/TRBV3-2	TRBJ2-5	.	.	CASSQGGSPPQYF	TGTGCCAGCAGCCAAGGTGGTAGCCCCCCCCAGTACTTC
TRBV10-3	TRBJ1-2	.	.	CAISPQIPGTTGYTF	TGTGCCATCAGTCCCCAAATACCCGGGACAACCGGCTACACCTTC